A selection of T cell receptor beta chains follows, all from one sample in a study of blood T cell repertoires in COVID-19. Repertoires were generated with immunoSEQ multiplex PCR, while TCRdb's copy carries only in-frame clones and drops some. The table lists 60,000 or so clones, approximately 90% of them singletons. The specimen sequenced was peripheral blood. The receptors were gathered from a human donor in a cohort sampled during active COVID-19. CDR3s include the opening cysteine and the closing phenylalanine or tryptophan. A D gene is named only where the DNA matches it firmly. The size entry is marked missing in some rows and otherwise reads once, few, many or a size class.

d_gene: NA
abundance: NA
j_gene: TRBJ1-1
v_gene: TRBV6-2/TRBV6-3
CDR3nt: TGTGCCAGCAGTTACCCGACAGGAGATGTTAGGACTGAAGCTTTCTTT
CDR3aa: CASSYPTGDVRTEAFF

d_gene: TRBD2
abundance: NA
j_gene: TRBJ2-5
v_gene: TRBV29-1
CDR3nt: TGCAGCGTTGCTCTAACTAGCGGGATGCAAGAGACCCAGTACTTC
CDR3aa: CSVALTSGMQETQYF

d_gene: TRBD2
abundance: NA
j_gene: TRBJ2-1
v_gene: TRBV7-9
CDR3nt: TGTGCCAGCAGCTCTCCGGGACTAGCGGTTCATGAGCAGTTCTTC
CDR3aa: CASSSPGLAVHEQFF

d_gene: NA
abundance: NA
j_gene: TRBJ2-3
v_gene: TRBV11-2
CDR3nt: TGTGCCAGCAGCTTAGGACAGCCTAGCACAGATACGCAGTATTTT
CDR3aa: CASSLGQPSTDTQYF

d_gene: NA
abundance: NA
j_gene: TRBJ1-4
v_gene: TRBV6-5
CDR3nt: TGTGCCAGCAGTTCCCCGACAAGGGGTGAAAAACTGTTTTTT
CDR3aa: CASSSPTRGEKLFF

d_gene: TRBD2
abundance: NA
j_gene: TRBJ2-5
v_gene: TRBV5-5
CDR3nt: TGTGCCAGCAGCCCAGGGACTAGCGGCCAAGAGACCCAGTACTTC
CDR3aa: CASSPGTSGQETQYF

d_gene: NA
abundance: once
j_gene: TRBJ2-7
v_gene: TRBV19
CDR3nt: TGTGCCAGTAGTATAGAGCAGGGCGCCTACGAGCAGTACTTC
CDR3aa: CASSIEQGAYEQYF

d_gene: NA
abundance: once
j_gene: TRBJ2-1
v_gene: TRBV7-3
CDR3nt: TGTGCCAGCAGCGGAACAGTGGGGGGCAATGAGCAGTTCTTC
CDR3aa: CASSGTVGGNEQFF

d_gene: NA
abundance: NA
j_gene: TRBJ2-1
v_gene: TRBV7-2
CDR3nt: TGTGCCAGCGATCCCGGGACAATATACAATGAGCAGTTCTTC
CDR3aa: CASDPGTIYNEQFF

d_gene: TRBD2
abundance: NA
j_gene: TRBJ2-7
v_gene: TRBV11-2
CDR3nt: TGTGCCAGCAGCTTAAATCGTGGGGCTAGCGGGAGCCACGAGCAGTACTTC
CDR3aa: CASSLNRGASGSHEQYF

d_gene: NA
abundance: NA
j_gene: TRBJ2-7
v_gene: TRBV5-6
CDR3nt: TGTGCCAGCAGCTTGACCAGGGACTCCTACGAGCAGTACTTC
CDR3aa: CASSLTRDSYEQYF

d_gene: TRBD2
abundance: NA
j_gene: TRBJ2-3
v_gene: TRBV11-3
CDR3nt: TGTGCCAGCAGCTCCTCTAGCGGTAGCACAGATACGCAGTATTTT
CDR3aa: CASSSSSGSTDTQYF

d_gene: NA
abundance: NA
j_gene: TRBJ1-5
v_gene: TRBV6-5
CDR3nt: TGTGCCAGTCAGGTCGCAACTAGCAATCAGCCCCAGCATTTT
CDR3aa: CASQVATSNQPQHF

d_gene: NA
abundance: NA
j_gene: TRBJ1-3
v_gene: TRBV28
CDR3nt: TGTGCCAGCAGTCCCTCCCGGGCAGGGTTTGGAAACACCATATATTTT
CDR3aa: CASSPSRAGFGNTIYF

d_gene: TRBD2
abundance: NA
j_gene: TRBJ2-3
v_gene: TRBV9
CDR3nt: TGTGCCAGCAGCGGAGGACTAGTGGGAGTGGCAGATACGCAGTATTTT
CDR3aa: CASSGGLVGVADTQYF

d_gene: NA
abundance: NA
j_gene: TRBJ1-6
v_gene: TRBV6-1
CDR3nt: TGTGCCAGCAGTGACCTCCGGGTTACACCCCTCCACTTT
CDR3aa: CASSDLRVTPLHF

d_gene: TRBD2
abundance: NA
j_gene: TRBJ2-3
v_gene: TRBV28
CDR3nt: TGTGCCAGCAGTTTTCCCCCGCAGGATAGCGGGAGGATGAGGGGCACAGATACGCAGTATTTT
CDR3aa: CASSFPPQDSGRMRGTDTQYF

d_gene: NA
abundance: NA
j_gene: TRBJ1-1
v_gene: TRBV19
CDR3nt: TGTGCCAGTAGCCGGACTAGGAACACTGAAGCTTTCTTT
CDR3aa: CASSRTRNTEAFF

d_gene: TRBD2
abundance: NA
j_gene: TRBJ2-2
v_gene: TRBV2
CDR3nt: TGTGCCAGCAGCACAGCGGGAGGGTCAAACACCGGGGAGCTGTTTTTT
CDR3aa: CASSTAGGSNTGELFF

d_gene: TRBD1
abundance: NA
j_gene: TRBJ1-2
v_gene: TRBV18
CDR3nt: TGTGCCAGCTCTCTCACAGGGGACTATGGCTACACCTTC
CDR3aa: CASSLTGDYGYTF

d_gene: NA
abundance: NA
j_gene: TRBJ2-1
v_gene: TRBV19
CDR3nt: TGTGCCAGTAGTAAATTCACGCCGAGCTCCTACAATGAGCAGTTCTTC
CDR3aa: CASSKFTPSSYNEQFF

d_gene: TRBD1
abundance: NA
j_gene: TRBJ1-4
v_gene: TRBV6-5
CDR3nt: TGTGCCAGCAGTCCCGGGACAGGGAATGAAAAACTGTTTTTT
CDR3aa: CASSPGTGNEKLFF

d_gene: NA
abundance: NA
j_gene: TRBJ1-1
v_gene: TRBV3-1/TRBV3-2
CDR3nt: TGTGCCAGCAGCCAAAACCTAGCTTGGAACACTGAAGCTTTCTTT
CDR3aa: CASSQNLAWNTEAFF

d_gene: TRBD1
abundance: NA
j_gene: TRBJ2-3
v_gene: TRBV5-6
CDR3nt: TGTGCCAGCAGCTTAAGGGTGACAGGGTTGCATACGCAGTATTTT
CDR3aa: CASSLRVTGLHTQYF

d_gene: TRBD1
abundance: NA
j_gene: TRBJ2-1
v_gene: TRBV7-2
CDR3nt: TGTGCCAGCAGCTCCCGACAGGGTGGCAGCTCCTACAATGAGCAGTTCTTC
CDR3aa: CASSSRQGGSSYNEQFF

d_gene: TRBD2
abundance: few
j_gene: TRBJ2-1
v_gene: TRBV6-6
CDR3nt: TGTGCCAGCAGTGGCCAACAGCGGGAGTTCGATGAGCAGTTCTTC
CDR3aa: CASSGQQREFDEQFF

d_gene: NA
abundance: NA
j_gene: TRBJ1-3
v_gene: TRBV25-1
CDR3nt: TGTGCCAGCAGTGATCGGAGGGGGGGAGGCTCTGGAAACACCATATATTTT
CDR3aa: CASSDRRGGGSGNTIYF

d_gene: TRBD1
abundance: NA
j_gene: TRBJ2-7
v_gene: TRBV4-3
CDR3nt: TGCGCCAGCAGCCAAGGAAAGGGGGCGCGCCCCTACGAGCAGTACTTC
CDR3aa: CASSQGKGARPYEQYF

d_gene: TRBD2
abundance: NA
j_gene: TRBJ2-1
v_gene: TRBV5-4
CDR3nt: TGTGCCAGCAGCTTTAGGACTAGTAGGCAGTTCTTC
CDR3aa: CASSFRTSRQFF

d_gene: NA
abundance: NA
j_gene: TRBJ1-3
v_gene: TRBV18
CDR3nt: TGTGCCAGCTCACCCACAGGGCTCTCTGGAAACACCATATATTTT
CDR3aa: CASSPTGLSGNTIYF

d_gene: NA
abundance: NA
j_gene: TRBJ2-4
v_gene: TRBV2
CDR3nt: TGTGCCAGCAGCGAACTATTAGCCAAAAACATTCAGTACTTC
CDR3aa: CASSELLAKNIQYF

d_gene: NA
abundance: few
j_gene: TRBJ1-2
v_gene: TRBV7-9
CDR3nt: TGTGCCAGCAGCTTAGCGGTCCCCGCCGGCTATGGCTACACCTTC
CDR3aa: CASSLAVPAGYGYTF

d_gene: NA
abundance: NA
j_gene: TRBJ2-6
v_gene: TRBV19
CDR3nt: TGTGCCAGTAGCGCCAGGACTCTTGGGGCCAACGTCCTGACTTTC
CDR3aa: CASSARTLGANVLTF

d_gene: NA
abundance: NA
j_gene: TRBJ1-2
v_gene: TRBV7-2
CDR3nt: TGTGCCAGCAACTTGGACAGCTCTGGCTACACCTTC
CDR3aa: CASNLDSSGYTF

d_gene: NA
abundance: NA
j_gene: TRBJ2-2
v_gene: TRBV6-5
CDR3nt: TGTGCCAGCAGTTATGTACAGGGGAACACCGGGGAGCTGTTTTTT
CDR3aa: CASSYVQGNTGELFF

d_gene: NA
abundance: NA
j_gene: TRBJ2-1
v_gene: TRBV28
CDR3nt: TGTGCCGGAAGTAACGGACTCCTACCTACGAATGAGCAGTTCTTC
CDR3aa: CAGSNGLLPTNEQFF

d_gene: NA
abundance: NA
j_gene: TRBJ2-3
v_gene: TRBV10-3
CDR3nt: TGTGCCATCAGTGAGATGACCGGGATCCTAACAGATACGCAGTATTTT
CDR3aa: CAISEMTGILTDTQYF

d_gene: TRBD1
abundance: NA
j_gene: TRBJ2-7
v_gene: TRBV15
CDR3nt: TGTGCCACCGGTAGGGGACAGGGCTACGAGCAGTACTTC
CDR3aa: CATGRGQGYEQYF

d_gene: TRBD1
abundance: NA
j_gene: TRBJ2-1
v_gene: TRBV9
CDR3nt: TGTGCCAGCAGCGTAGAAGACCGGGACAGGGGAGGGCAGTTCTTC
CDR3aa: CASSVEDRDRGGQFF

d_gene: NA
abundance: NA
j_gene: TRBJ1-1
v_gene: TRBV28
CDR3nt: TGTGCCAGCGGATCAGGGTTGGCCACTGAAGCTTTCTTT
CDR3aa: CASGSGLATEAFF

d_gene: NA
abundance: NA
j_gene: TRBJ1-1
v_gene: TRBV28
CDR3nt: TGTGCCAGCAGTCTGTCCAACCGACATTTCTTT
CDR3aa: CASSLSNRHFF

d_gene: NA
abundance: NA
j_gene: TRBJ1-1
v_gene: TRBV28
CDR3nt: TGTGCCAGCAGTTTAACAGCCCCAGGGGAAGCTTTCTTT
CDR3aa: CASSLTAPGEAFF

d_gene: TRBD1
abundance: NA
j_gene: TRBJ2-1
v_gene: TRBV28
CDR3nt: TGTGCCAGCAGTGGGACAGGGCGAAATGAGCAGTTCTTC
CDR3aa: CASSGTGRNEQFF

d_gene: TRBD2
abundance: NA
j_gene: TRBJ2-3
v_gene: TRBV13
CDR3nt: TGTGCCAGCAGCCCCCCGGCTAGCGGGTCCTTATTTAGCACAGATACGCAGTATTTT
CDR3aa: CASSPPASGSLFSTDTQYF

d_gene: NA
abundance: NA
j_gene: TRBJ1-1
v_gene: TRBV5-4
CDR3nt: TGTGCCAGCAGCTTGGGCACCTCCACAGCTTACACTGAAGCTTTCTTT
CDR3aa: CASSLGTSTAYTEAFF